These T cell receptor beta chains were read from a single sample in a study of blood T cells in healthy people across ages. TCRdb recomputed calls from the 5' RACE reads with MiXCR, one row per CDR3 protein. The repertoire has about 670,000 distinct CDR3 sequences, roughly two fifths of them found once; the top ten carry 25% to 35%. Material for sequencing was blood. The source is an older man in good health. Both conserved end residues are part of each CDR3.

v_call cdr3_aa
TRBV12-3/TRBV12-4 CASRPTAYNEQFF
TRBV6-1 CASSEALRGSPRTDTQYF
TRBV7-9 CASSLGTHTGVGDEQYF
TRBV27 CASGRRTDTQYF
TRBV20-1 CSARHVQANEKLFF
TRBV4-2 CASSQDSGVESGANVLTF
TRBV18 CASSPPNRGKGEAFF
TRBV18 CASSPTSGEDTQYF
TRBV5-6 CASSLLGQGFGNTIYF
TRBV9 CASSAPPRTVMATEAFF
TRBV20-1 CSASMITSGRSYEQYF
TRBV6-2/TRBV6-3 CASREATGTRNNVQFF
TRBV18 CASSPPGTTPQETQYF
TRBV10-3 CAIKRDREVLYGYTF
TRBV3-1 CASSPRGGRGMNTEAFF
TRBV6-2/TRBV6-3 CASSYPQRGPETQYF
TRBV25-1 CASQPLAARGTDTQYF
TRBV20-1 CSARARRERNTGELFF
TRBV12-3/TRBV12-4 CASSLSGLNRVHTQYF
TRBV5-1 CASSSDRAAYNEQFF
TRBV5-1 CASSFQGLSGANVLTF
TRBV14 CASSQGSSRGGYGYTF
TRBV6-5 CASSGPSSGTTIYF
TRBV24-1 CATSDPILRLARSKYEQFF
TRBV10-1 CASSDAGSTDTQYF
TRBV11-2 CASSLAGRDRVVNGIQYF
TRBV20-1 CSARIQGGSNQPQHF
TRBV27 CASSLNFSPIYEQYF
TRBV5-5 CASSLAGLAGVLFF
TRBV4-1 CASSQTGTGRANVLTF
TRBV9 CASSVDPAGASYEQYF
TRBV27 CASRLTGGIEETQYF
TRBV7-8 CASSYAGQETQYF
TRBV28 CASSLGTGAGVLTF
TRBV29-1 CSVETGGQPQHF
TRBV3-1 CASSQFVMETQYF
TRBV5-6 CASSLGQGAFNEQFF
TRBV12-3/TRBV12-4 CASSFTGGERYF
TRBV2 CANLRDRVLSGANVLTF
TRBV7-7 CASSPHGVGEQFF
TRBV24-1 CATSDTSGGRTYEAFF
TRBV20-1 CSASPMKNIQYF
TRBV4-3 CASSQDRVSTDTQYF
TRBV6-5 CASRLGQVGTEAFF
TRBV6-2/TRBV6-3 CASSSAQTQYF
TRBV25-1 CASSYQGGIQETQYF
TRBV12-3/TRBV12-4 CASSPLGQTTGELFF
TRBV4-2 CASSQFSGTSGRGIYNEQFF
TRBV7-2 CASSRTRTNTDTQYF
TRBV2 CASRQTSGGITDTQYF
TRBV6-2/TRBV6-3 CASRRRQGYYNEQFF
TRBV20-1 CSASNEMGATYEQYF
TRBV12-3/TRBV12-4 CASSFMVGRDRQETQYF
TRBV20-1 CSARVRRGLAGNEQFF
TRBV9 CASSVGGLTSTDTQYF
TRBV7-2 CASSLNPPGTDTQYF
TRBV7-2 CASSLGHSPNYGYTF
TRBV20-1 CSAEESGSSYEQYF
TRBV6-5 CASSGSSYNSPLHF
TRBV7-9 CASSSTGGPVYEQYF